Here is one TCR beta chain with its context. Time point noted: newly diagnosed GD, antithyroid drugs for less than 3 months. From PBMCs, RNA was extracted and then used to make the TCR library. EDTA tubes were used for drawing around 9 milliliters of peripheral blood. iRepertoire HTBI primers and Arm-PCR of CDR3 regions built TCR beta libraries. In TCRdb, the multiplex PCR reads were re-called with MiXCR into one record per CDR3 protein. Of about 420,000 distinct CDR3 sequences detected, roughly 15% appear once; the ten largest clones hold about a quarter. These data originate in a study of regulatory T cells in long-lasting Graves disease. Study overall: The study enrolled newly diagnosed Graves' patients on antithyroid drugs under 3 months.

The same sample was also used in a study of T cells in Graves' hyperthyroidism and ophthalmopathy.

The sequenced sample was peripheral blood mononuclear cells (PBMCs), obtained at new diagnosis, from a patient treated with antithyroid drugs. The sequence came from a woman aged 18-29 years with Graves disease.

The CDR3 reads CASKGGGRVSYNEQFF. CDR3 nucleotide sequence: TGTGCCAGCAAGGGAGGCGGGAGGGTTTCCTACAATGAGCAGTTCTTC. The chain combines TRBV4-2 with TRBJ2-1, with 9 bases matching TRBD2. V gave up 7 bases and J gave up 1 base; unmatched junction bases: 8. The germline V gene has CDR1 LGHNA and CDR2 YNFKEQ. The CDR3 is 16 residues long.